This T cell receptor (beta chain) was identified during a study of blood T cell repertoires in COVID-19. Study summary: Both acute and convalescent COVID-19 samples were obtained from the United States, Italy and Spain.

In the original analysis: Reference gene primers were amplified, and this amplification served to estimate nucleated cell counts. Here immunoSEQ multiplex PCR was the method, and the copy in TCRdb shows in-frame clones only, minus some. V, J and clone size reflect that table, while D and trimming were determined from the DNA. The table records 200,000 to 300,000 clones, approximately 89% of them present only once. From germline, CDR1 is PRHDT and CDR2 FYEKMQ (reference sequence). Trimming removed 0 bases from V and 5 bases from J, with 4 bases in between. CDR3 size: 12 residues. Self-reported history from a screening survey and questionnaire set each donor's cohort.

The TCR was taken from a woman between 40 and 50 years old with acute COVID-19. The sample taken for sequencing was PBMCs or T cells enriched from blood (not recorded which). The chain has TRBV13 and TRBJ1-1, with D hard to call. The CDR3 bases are TGTGCCAGCAGCTTAGGCCCTACTGAAGCTTTCTTT. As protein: CASSLGPTEAFF. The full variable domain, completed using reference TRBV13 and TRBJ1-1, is AAGVIQSPRHLIKEKRETATLKCYPIPRHDTVYWYQQGPGQDPQFLISFYEKMQSDKGSIPDRFSAQQFSDYHSELNMSSLELGDSALYFCASSLGPTEAFFGQGTRLTVV.